The 9 T cell receptor beta chains given below trace back to one sample, sequenced in a study of beta chain features in type 1 diabetes. Whole-study findings and limits: People with Type 1 diabetes carried modestly yet significantly shorter TCRB CDR3s in all four CD4+ subsets.

These TCRs are of unknown antigen specificity. As every portion of the isolated RNA was reverse transcribed, the sequencing read expressed TCRB transcripts. Data came from immunoSEQ multiplex PCR; TCRdb stores just in-frame clones and leaves some out. There are over 14,000 clones in the sample; approximately 76% occur only once, and 0.31% lies in the top ten. Material: stem cell memory CD4+ T cells from blood. These receptors originate from a woman aged 18 to 35 with type 1 diabetes.

The chain recombines TRBV5-1 with TRBJ2-7; 10 bases map to TRBD2. The CDR3 loop spans 15 amino acids. The germline V gene encodes CDR1 SGHRS and CDR2 YFSETQ. Trimming removed 0 bases from V and 2 bases from J; junction bases left unmatched: 2. The CDR3 reads CASSLVLAGAYEQYF. The CDR3 DNA follows: TGCGCCAGCAGCTTGGTCCTAGCGGGAGCCTACGAGCAGTACTTC.

This chain connects TRBV6-6 to TRBJ2-7, with D possibly TRBD1 on 6 matching bases. The germline V gene has CDR1 MNHNY and CDR2 SVGAGI (reference sequence). The CDR3 has 15 amino acids. Trimming cost V 6 bases and J 1 base, with 16 bases left between them. The CDR3 DNA sequence: TGTGCCAGCAGCACGTACAGGGTCACTTCCTACGAGCAGTACTTC. Amino acid sequence: CASSTYRVTSYEQYF.

This clone has a handful of counts. The chain uses TRBV18 and TRBJ2-3, with TRBD2 matching over 7 bases. The length of the CDR3 is 16 residues. Germline V lookup: CDR1 KGHSH, CDR2 LQKENI. Unmatched junction bases numbered 8, after V lost 3 bases and J lost 2 bases. CDR3 DNA sequence: TGTGCCAGCTCACCCGTGGCGGGAGCGAACACAGATACGCAGTATTTT. This translates into CASSPVAGANTDTQYF.

The V call is TRBV13, the J call TRBJ2-1; 8 bases map to TRBD2. CDR1 and CDR2 from the germline V gene are PRHDT and FYEKMQ (reference sequence). V was pared by 5 bases and J by 10 bases, with 13 bases of the junction left unmatched. The CDR3 is made up of 15 amino acids. The CDR3 DNA reads as TGTGCCAGCAGCCTCCGGGGAGCGGGGGCCGGGGAGCAGTTCTTC. Translation: CASSLRGAGAGEQFF. The entire variable domain, with the rest obtained from reference TRBV13 and TRBJ2-1, is as follows: AAGVIQSPRHLIKEKRETATLKCYPIPRHDTVYWYQQGPGQDPQFLISFYEKMQSDKGSIPDRFSAQQFSDYHSELNMSSLELGDSALYFCASSLRGAGAGEQFFGPGTRLTVL.

The CDR3 DNA reads as TGCGCCAGCAGCACAGGGGACACTGAAGCTTTCTTT. This translates into CASSTGDTEAFF. The chain employs TRBV5-1 and TRBJ1-1, with 7 bases fitting TRBD1. The CDR3 runs 12 residues. V gave up 4 bases and J gave up 3 bases; unmatched junction bases: 0. Germline values: CDR1 SGHRS, CDR2 YFSETQ. Supplemented by reference TRBV5-1 and TRBJ1-1, the full variable domain reads KAGVTQTPRYLIKTRGQQVTLSCSPISGHRSVSWYQQTPGQGLQFLFEYFSETQRNKGNFPGRFSGRQFSNSRSEMNVSTLELGDSALYLCASSTGDTEAFFGQGTRLTVV.

The rearrangement uses TRBV6-5 and TRBJ1-2, with D perhaps TRBD1 (6 bases). V was trimmed by 6 bases and J by 5 bases, leaving 13 bases between them. The CDR3 spans 13 residues. Germline V gene sequence: CDR1 MNHEY, CDR2 SVGAGI. The CDR3 nucleotides are TGTGCCAGCAGCCGGGGGGCAGCTTATGGCTACACCTTC. It encodes CASSRGAAYGYTF.

The CDR3 sequence is CASSLTGDSYGYTF. For the CDR3, the DNA is TGTGCCAGCAGTTTGACCGGGGATTCGTACGGCTACACCTTC. This chain connects TRBV28 to TRBJ1-2; D unclear. V lost 3 bases, J lost 8 bases, and 16 bases lay in between. The CDR3 length is 14 residues. Germline V gene lookup returns CDR1 MDHEN and CDR2 SYDVKM.

The DNA of the CDR3 is TGTGCCAGCAGCGTACTAGCGGGACGCAATGAGCAGTTCTTC. Its protein is CASSVLAGRNEQFF. The chain uses TRBV11-2 and TRBJ2-1, with TRBD2 identical over 10 bases. The CDR3 runs 14 residues. Germline V gene lookup returns CDR1 SGHAT and CDR2 FQNNGV. V was pared by 5 bases and J by 6 bases, with 4 bases of the junction left unmatched.

The chain couples TRBV5-4 to TRBJ2-2; TRBD1 might be the D (6 bases). Trimming took off 1 base at V and 3 bases at J, with 10 bases between the two ends. Germline CDR1 is SGHNT and CDR2 is YYREEE (reference sequence). This CDR3 has 15 residues. In DNA, the CDR3 is TGTGCCAGCAGCTTGTACAGGGTGGACACCGGGGAGCTGTTTTTT. It translates to CASSLYRVDTGELFF.